The 30 T cell receptor beta chains reported below all come from one sample, sequenced in a study of technical replicates of blood from several donors. Only in-frame clones appear in the TCRdb table, and some are missing; sequencing was by immunoSEQ multiplex PCR. Of more than 70,000 clones in the sample, over 80% were seen once. The sequenced sample was T cells isolated from PBMCs. The receptor set was obtained from a human donor in good health.

The chain combines TRBV5-1 with TRBJ2-2, with a possible D match to TRBD1 (6 bases). Trimming removed 3 bases from V and 6 bases from J, with 12 bases in between. The CDR3 runs 14 residues. The V gene's germline CDR1 is SGHRS and CDR2 YFSETQ. The DNA for the CDR3 is TGCGCCAGCAGCTCACAGGGTACCGCCGGGGAGCTGTTTTTT. Translating gives CASSSQGTAGELFF.

The V call is TRBV5-5, the J call TRBJ1-4; D gene uncertain. From germline, CDR1 is SGHKS and CDR2 YYEKEE (reference sequence). The CDR3 length is 14 residues. Trimming shortened V by 7 bases and J by 0 bases, and 10 bases separated the two germline ends. The CDR3 nucleotides read TGTGCCAGCGGCCAGTTTGCAACTAATGAAAAACTGTTTTTT. Protein product: CASGQFATNEKLFF. Looking up the rest from reference TRBV5-5 and TRBJ1-4 gives the full variable domain: DAGVTQSPTHLIKTRGQQVTLRCSPISGHKSVSWYQQVLGQGPQFIFQYYEKEERGRGNFPDRFSARQFPNYSSELNVNALLLGDSALYLCASGQFATNEKLFFGSGTQLSVL.

This chain connects TRBV5-4 to TRBJ2-1, with D possibly TRBD2 on 5 matching bases. Germline-derived CDR1 and CDR2 are SGHNT and YYREEE (reference sequence). The CDR3 is made up of 13 amino acids. V shed 4 bases and J shed 4 bases, with 9 bases lying between them. CDR3 region: CASSPREYNEQFF. The CDR3 DNA is TGTGCCAGCAGCCCCCGGGAATACAATGAGCAGTTCTTC.

The CDR3 DNA sequence: TGTGCCAGCAGAGTGGGACAGGGGGAAGAGACCCAGTACTTC. Its protein is CASRVGQGEETQYF. The chain links TRBV11-2 to TRBJ2-5; 11 bases are shared with TRBD1. Germline CDR1 reads SGHAT; CDR2 reads FQNNGV. J gave up 3 bases and V 6 bases, and 3 bases lay outside the gene matches. This CDR3 has 14 amino acids.

This clone was found a few times. The V gene is TRBV14, the J gene TRBJ1-5; no reliable D call. Germline V CDR1 and CDR2: SGHDN, FVKESK. The CDR3 extends over 13 amino acids. Deletions cut 0 bases from V and 9 bases from J, with 9 bases between. This chain's CDR3 is CASSQETGRPQHF. CDR3 nucleotides: TGTGCCAGCAGCCAAGAAACGGGTCGGCCCCAGCATTTT.

This clone was observed once. This rearrangement joins TRBV6-1 to TRBJ1-5; no firm D call. The V end was cut by 1 base, the J end by 3 bases, with 10 bases between. Germline V gene sequence: CDR1 MNHNS, CDR2 SASEGT. The CDR3 loop spans 15 amino acids. CDR3 coding DNA: TGTGCCAGCAGTGAAGTCGGTAGTCCCAATCAGCCCCAGCATTTT. Translation gives CASSEVGSPNQPQHF.

V usage is TRBV5-1 and J usage is TRBJ2-3; a possible D gene is TRBD1 (6 bases). The length of the CDR3 is 14 residues. CDR1 and CDR2 (germline): SGHRS, YFSETQ. Deletions cut 4 bases from V and 4 bases from J, with 13 bases between. CDR3 sequence (DNA): TGCGCCAGCAGCCGGACAGTTGGCGCAGATACGCAGTATTTT. Its protein product is CASSRTVGADTQYF.

CDR3 region: CASSQTSGAFAEQYF. The CDR3 region has the DNA TGCGCCAGCTCCCAGACTAGCGGGGCATTCGCGGAGCAGTACTTC. The genes are TRBV10-2 and TRBJ2-7; 11 nucleotides align to TRBD2. There are 15 residues in the CDR3. The germline V gene has CDR1 WSHSY and CDR2 SAAADI. Trimming cost V 8 bases and J 7 bases; bases outside gene matches: 13.

The rearrangement uses TRBV15 and TRBJ1-1; D is perhaps TRBD1 (6 bases). Trimming shortened V by 0 bases and J by 0 bases, and 11 bases separated the two germline ends. CDR3 length equals 16 residues. Germline values: CDR1 LNHNV, CDR2 YYDKDF (reference sequence). The DNA of the CDR3 is TGTGCCACCAGCAGAGATAGGGACATTATGAACACTGAAGCTTTCTTT. The encoded protein is CATSRDRDIMNTEAFF.

This clone appeared once. The chain employs TRBV6-5 and TRBJ2-7; tentatively, D is TRBD2 (5 bases). The CDR3 spans 12 residues. V dropped 8 bases and J dropped 3 bases, with 11 bases sitting between them. CDR1 is MNHEY, CDR2 SVGAGI, per germline. This CDR3 is CASRTRVYEQYF. In DNA, the CDR3 is TGTGCCAGCCGGACTCGGGTCTACGAGCAGTACTTC.

This clone has just one count. The rearrangement joins TRBV19 to TRBJ1-2; 7 nucleotides align to TRBD1. Trimming removed 6 bases from V and 4 bases from J; junction bases left unmatched: 5. There are 13 residues in the CDR3. Germline lookup yields CDR1 LNHDA and CDR2 SQIVND (reference sequence). The CDR3 DNA reads TGTGCCAGTAGCGAAACAGGGGCCTATGGCTACACCTTC. Its translation: CASSETGAYGYTF.

The chain carries TRBV6-1 and TRBJ2-5, with D possibly TRBD1 on 6 matching bases. Germline values: CDR1 MNHNS, CDR2 SASEGT. The CDR3 totals 18 residues. The V gene lost 2 bases and the J gene lost 2 bases, with 21 bases spanning the gap. In nucleotides, the CDR3 is TGTGCCAGCAGTGAATTAAATAGAGGCAGGGGCTATCAAGAGACCCAGTACTTC. Protein: CASSELNRGRGYQETQYF.

The genes are TRBV11-3 and TRBJ2-1; no reliable D call. The CDR3 extends over 13 amino acids. The V gene's germline CDR1 is SGHNT and CDR2 YENEEA. The ends were cut back, 1 base at V and 4 bases at J, with 5 bases in the middle. CDR3 nucleotide sequence: TGTGCCAGCAGCTTAGCAGGTTACAATGAGCAGTTCTTC. Protein product: CASSLAGYNEQFF.

The V gene is TRBV5-1, the J gene TRBJ2-1; 9 bases line up with TRBD2. Germline V lookup: CDR1 SGHRS, CDR2 YFSETQ. V lost 2 bases, J lost 7 bases, and 7 bases stayed unmatched. The CDR3 loop spans 15 amino acids. Here the CDR3 reads CASSFGRGGLNEQFF. CDR3 DNA: TGCGCCAGCAGCTTCGGGCGGGGGGGCTTAAATGAGCAGTTCTTC.

This chain connects TRBV19 to TRBJ2-6, with TRBD1 as a possible D gene (5 bases). CDR3 length equals 16 residues. V was clipped by 5 bases and J by 4 bases, with 15 bases between them. CDR1 and CDR2 (germline): LNHDA, SQIVND (reference sequence). The chain's CDR3 is CASSLVMSGGANVLTF. The CDR3 DNA reads TGTGCCAGTAGTTTGGTGATGTCAGGGGGGGCCAACGTCCTGACTTTC.

The rearrangement links TRBV28 to TRBJ2-7; TRBD2 matches at 9 bases. CDR1 is MDHEN and CDR2 is SYDVKM in the germline V gene. The CDR3 consists of 19 residues. The trim removed 0 bases at V and 3 bases at J, leaving 15 bases unmatched. CDR3 bases: TGTGCCAGCAGTTTATGGGGGGGACTAGCCGACCTTACGGGCTACGAGCAGTACTTC. Translation: CASSLWGGLADLTGYEQYF.

This chain links TRBV29-1 with TRBJ2-1; 7 bases are shared with TRBD1. Germline V CDR1 and CDR2: SQVTM, ANQGSEA. The CDR3 sequence is 17 residues long. Trimming removed 1 base from V and 1 base from J; junction bases left unmatched: 10. CDR3 in DNA: TGCAGCGTTGAAGGCGCGACAGGGAAAGGGTCCTACAATGAGCAGTTCTTC. This sequence encodes CSVEGATGKGSYNEQFF.

This clone was observed a few times. This rearrangement joins TRBV29-1 to TRBJ1-4; D unresolved. Trimming stripped 2 bases from V and 8 bases from J, with 6 bases between. CDR3 length equals 11 residues. Germline V CDR1 and CDR2: SQVTM, ANQGSEA. The CDR3 loop reads CSVELVEKLFF. The DNA for the CDR3 is TGCAGCGTTGAACTTGTCGAAAAACTGTTTTTT.

This chain uses TRBV7-6 with TRBJ2-2; 7 bases are shared with TRBD1. The CDR3 extends over 14 amino acids. The V gene end was trimmed by 8 bases and the J gene end by 0 bases; junction bases not matched to a gene: 3. Germline assignment: CDR1 SGHVS and CDR2 FNYEAQ. DNA for the CDR3: TGTGCCAGCTGGGACAGTCCGAACACCGGGGAGCTGTTTTTT. Protein: CASWDSPNTGELFF.

This chain connects TRBV28 to TRBJ2-6; a possible D gene is TRBD1 (6 bases). The CDR3 contains 15 residues. Germline V CDR1 and CDR2: MDHEN, SYDVKM. With 6 bases removed from V and 4 bases from J, the gap between germline ends came to 13 bases. CDR3: CASSPVGTGANVLTF. The CDR3 nucleotides read TGTGCCAGCAGCCCCGTGGGGACAGGGGCCAACGTCCTGACTTTC.

A single count supports this clone. V gene TRBV7-8 combines with J gene TRBJ1-5; 7 bases map to TRBD1. Looked up from germline, CDR1 is SGHVS and CDR2 is FQNEAQ. V lost 3 bases, J lost 7 bases, and 6 bases stayed unmatched. This CDR3 is 14 amino acids long. CDR3 sequence: CASSLRAGGQPQHF. The CDR3 DNA is TGTGCCAGCAGCTTGAGGGCAGGGGGGCAGCCCCAGCATTTT.

The CDR3: CASSELAGGDYNEQFF. CDR3 nucleotides: TGCGCCAGCAGTGAGTTAGCGGGAGGGGATTACAATGAGCAGTTCTTC. The chain employs TRBV10-2 and TRBJ2-1, with 11 bases fitting TRBD2. The V gene's germline CDR1 is WSHSY and CDR2 SAAADI. The junction had 3 bases not matched to a gene; V was cut back by 1 base and J by 4 bases. The CDR3 spans 16 residues.

The V and J genes are TRBV29-1 and TRBJ2-3, with 7 positions matching TRBD2. Trimming removed 4 bases from V and 3 bases from J; junction bases left unmatched: 22. There are 19 residues in the CDR3. Germline V gives CDR1 SQVTM, CDR2 ANQGSEA. The CDR3 region is CSVVVGITLSGGETDTQYF. Written as DNA, the CDR3 is TGCAGCGTTGTTGTTGGAATTACCTTGTCGGGAGGTGAGACAGATACGCAGTATTTT.

The J gene is TRBJ1-2, the V gene TRBV7-8; D might be TRBD1 (6 bases). This CDR3 has 15 residues. V was trimmed by 2 bases and J by 6 bases, leaving 16 bases between them. Germline CDR1 and CDR2: SGHVS and FQNEAQ. DNA of the CDR3: TGTGCCAGCAGCTTAAACACAGGGCCGGTAAATGGCTACACCTTC. Translated: CASSLNTGPVNGYTF.

This chain links TRBV14 with TRBJ2-1; TRBD2 aligns across 11 bases. Trimming removed 0 bases from V and 6 bases from J; junction bases left unmatched: 19. This CDR3 contains 21 residues. Germline V gene lookup returns CDR1 SGHDN and CDR2 FVKESK. The DNA for the CDR3 is TGTGCCAGCAGCCAAGATTTTTGGCTAGCGGGAGGACCCCGCCGAGCCAATGAGCAGTTCTTC. It codes for CASSQDFWLAGGPRRANEQFF.

This clone was recorded once. The V and J genes are TRBV7-9 and TRBJ2-7, with 8 bases aligning to TRBD1. The V segment lost 3 bases and the J segment 6 bases; nucleotides outside the gene matches: 7. Germline values: CDR1 SEHNR, CDR2 FQNEAQ (reference sequence). This CDR3 is 14 amino acids long. The DNA for the CDR3 is TGTGCCAGCAGCTTTACAGGGGGTAGGGGCGAGCAGTACTTC. It is translated as CASSFTGGRGEQYF.

This clone has a single count. The rearrangement uses TRBV27 and TRBJ1-1; 9 positions agree with TRBD1. The V gene's germline CDR1 is MNHEY and CDR2 SMNVEV (reference sequence). The CDR3 is 15 amino acids. Trimming removed 5 bases from V and 5 bases from J; junction bases left unmatched: 9. CDR3 amino acids: CASSPWTGANTEAFF. Written as DNA, the CDR3 is TGTGCCAGCAGTCCCTGGACAGGGGCTAATACTGAAGCTTTCTTT.

V usage is TRBV5-1 and J usage is TRBJ2-1; 10 nucleotides line up with TRBD2. Germline CDR1 and CDR2: SGHRS and YFSETQ. CDR3 length: 15 amino acids. V was clipped by 4 bases and J by 5 bases; unmatched bases: 6. The CDR3 reads CASSTSGEVHNEQFF. DNA of the CDR3: TGCGCCAGCAGCACTAGCGGGGAGGTCCACAATGAGCAGTTCTTC.

V is TRBV6-5 and J is TRBJ1-1; D is perhaps TRBD1 (6 bases). The V and J ends lost 4 bases and 4 bases respectively, with 10 bases between them. The CDR3 is 13 residues long. The V gene's germline CDR1 is MNHEY and CDR2 SVGAGI. The CDR3 loop reads CASSSGQTTEAFF. As DNA, the CDR3 is TGTGCCAGCAGTTCAGGACAGACCACTGAAGCTTTCTTT.

The rearrangement uses TRBV7-3 and TRBJ2-5; the match to TRBD1 covers 7 bases. The CDR3 spans 15 residues. V trimming: 6 bases; J trimming: 5 bases; junction bases outside the gene matches: 12. Germline V lookup: CDR1 SGHTA, CDR2 FQGTGA. CDR3 bases: TGTGCCAGCAGTAAGGGACAGCCATTCTGGGAGACCCAGTACTTC. Its protein is CASSKGQPFWETQYF.